The 21 T cell receptor beta chains below were found in one sample sequenced in a study of shared clonotypes between healthy human individuals. TCRdb's table, derived via immunoSEQ multiplex PCR, lists solely in-frame clones and lacks some. The table lists 2 million to 2.5 million clones, 80% to 95% of them singletons. The specimen was naive CD4+ T cells from PBMCs. Documented subset: CD45RA+ positively selected. Source of these receptors: a man aged 18 to 29 in good health. Some clones in this sample may be carry-over from other donors' samples.

The chain uses TRBV19 and TRBJ2-4; D tentatively reads TRBD1 or TRBD2 (6 bases each). CDR1 and CDR2 (germline): LNHDA, SQIVND (reference sequence). V gave up 7 bases and J gave up 9 bases, with 13 bases separating them. There are 12 residues in the CDR3. DNA of the CDR3: TGTGCCAGTACCCCGAAGGGGGGCATTCAGTACTTC. The encoded protein is CASTPKGGIQYF.

The genes are TRBV11-2 and TRBJ2-5; maybe TRBD1 (5 bases). V lost 4 bases and J 2 bases, leaving 14 bases between the germline ends. Per germline, CDR1 SGHAT and CDR2 FQNNGV. The CDR3 has 15 residues. CDR3: CASSSRPTEQETQYF. The CDR3 DNA follows: TGTGCCAGCAGCTCCAGACCGACAGAACAAGAGACCCAGTACTTC.

The rearrangement joins TRBV15 to TRBJ1-2; D gene unclear. The V end lost 1 base, the J end lost 6 bases, and 6 bases lay between the germline ends. This CDR3 is 12 amino acids long. In germline, CDR1 is LNHNV, CDR2 YYDKDF (reference sequence). This chain's CDR3 is CATSRGIDGYTF. Here the CDR3 DNA reads TGTGCCACCAGCAGAGGGATAGATGGCTACACCTTC. The full variable domain, rest sourced from reference TRBV15 and TRBJ1-2, is DAMVIQNPRYQVTQFGKPVTLSCSQTLNHNVMYWYQQKSSQAPKLLFHYYDKDFNNEADTPDNFQSRRPNTSFCFLDIRSPGLGDTAMYLCATSRGIDGYTFGSGTRLTVV.

This clone was detected only once. This rearrangement joins TRBV29-1 to TRBJ2-1; 9 nucleotides align to TRBD1. Trimming cost V 7 bases and J 2 bases; bases outside gene matches: 3. The germline gives CDR1 SQVTM, CDR2 ANQGSEA. The CDR3 totals 13 residues. The CDR3 DNA follows: TGCAGCGCCGGACAGGGGACCTACAATGAGCAGTTCTTC. This translates into CSAGQGTYNEQFF.

V usage is TRBV18 and J usage is TRBJ1-5; 7 positions agree with TRBD1. Germline lookup yields CDR1 KGHSH and CDR2 LQKENI. The ends lost 3 bases at V and 4 bases at J; junction bases unmatched: 6. The CDR3 loop spans 15 amino acids. The CDR3 DNA reads as TGTGCCAGCTCACCCCTGGGACAGAAAAATCAGCCCCAGCATTTT. Its translation: CASSPLGQKNQPQHF.

The V call is TRBV6-1, the J call TRBJ1-4; 7 bases map to TRBD1. The length of the CDR3 is 16 residues. Per the germline V gene, CDR1 is MNHNS and CDR2 is SASEGT. After removal of 0 bases from V and 4 bases from J, the junction contained 5 bases not matched to a gene. Here the CDR3 DNA reads TGTGCCAGCAGTGAAGCGCGTGGGACAGATAATGAAAAACTGTTTTTT. As protein: CASSEARGTDNEKLFF.

This clone has just one count. The gene calls are TRBV11-2 and TRBJ2-7; D assignment may be TRBD1 or TRBD2 (5 bases each). V lost 2 bases and J 0 bases, leaving 14 bases between the germline ends. This CDR3 spans 16 amino acids. The germline V gene encodes CDR1 SGHAT and CDR2 FQNNGV. The DNA of the CDR3 is TGTGCCAGCAGCTTAAAGTGGGGGACGAGCTCCTACGAGCAGTACTTC. Its translation: CASSLKWGTSSYEQYF.

This clone was seen more than once but under ten times. This chain links TRBV14 with TRBJ1-4, with 7 bases matching TRBD1. Germline CDR1 SGHDN, CDR2 FVKESK. The CDR3 covers 14 residues. Losses at the gene ends were 3 bases for V and 7 bases for J; bases not matched to a gene: 5. CDR3 coding DNA: TGTGCCAGCAGCCAGAGGGGGCGCGGTGAAAAACTGTTTTTT. Amino acid sequence: CASSQRGRGEKLFF.

V and J are TRBV6-6 and TRBJ1-4, with a tentative D call TRBD1 (5 bases). From germline, CDR1 is MNHNY and CDR2 SVGAGI (reference sequence). V was clipped by 2 bases and J by 3 bases, with 13 bases between them. The CDR3 spans 16 residues. The CDR3 reads CASSYPQGGSNEKLFF. CDR3 DNA sequence: TGTGCCAGCAGTTACCCTCAGGGCGGCTCTAATGAAAAACTGTTTTTT.

This chain joins TRBV28 and TRBJ2-7; D is perhaps TRBD1 (5 bases). Germline V lookup: CDR1 MDHEN, CDR2 SYDVKM. Trimming cost V 8 bases and J 2 bases, with 16 bases left between them. CDR3 length equals 14 residues. The CDR3 is CASRPKGLTYEQYF. CDR3 in DNA: TGTGCCAGCCGCCCAAAGGGGCTCACCTACGAGCAGTACTTC.

The V and J genes are TRBV28 and TRBJ1-1, with D hard to call. Between the trimmed V and J ends, which lost 6 bases and 1 base, there was a span of 15 bases. CDR1 is MDHEN, CDR2 SYDVKM, per germline. The CDR3 covers 15 residues. CDR3 in DNA: TGTGCCAGCAGGGGGATTTTTCGTGAGAACACTGAAGCTTTCTTT. It yields the protein CASRGIFRENTEAFF. Full variable domain (missing parts from reference TRBV28 and TRBJ1-1): DVKVTQSSRYLVKRTGEKVFLECVQDMDHENMFWYRQDPGLGLRLIYFSYDVKMKEKGDIPEGYSVSREKKERFSLILESASTNQTSMYLCASRGIFRENTEAFFGQGTRLTVV.

About this clone: Other DNA sequences from this sample encode an identical CDR3 as well. The V gene is TRBV28, the J gene TRBJ1-5; 8 bases are a match to TRBD1. Germline CDR1 and CDR2: MDHEN and SYDVKM. The V and J ends lost 2 bases and 4 bases, in that order; junction bases with no gene match: 4. This CDR3 region has 15 residues. The CDR3 DNA reads as TGTGCCAGCAGTTTAGGGGACAGGAGTAATCAGCCCCAGCATTTT. Translated, it gives CASSLGDRSNQPQHF.

About this clone itself: Other DNA sequences in the same sample also yield this CDR3. This sequence joins TRBV5-1 and TRBJ2-7, with a weak D call TRBD2 (5 bases). With 4 bases removed from V and 3 bases from J, the gap between germline ends came to 17 bases. CDR3 length equals 15 residues. The germline V gene has CDR1 SGHRS and CDR2 YFSETQ. Here the CDR3 reads CASSRRRDYDYEQYF. The CDR3 nucleotides read TGCGCCAGCAGCCGGCGTCGGGATTATGACTACGAGCAGTACTTC.

The V gene is TRBV4-3, the J gene TRBJ2-2; D might be TRBD2 (5 bases). The germline V gene has CDR1 LGHNA and CDR2 YSLEER. CDR3 length equals 14 residues. Trimming took off 3 bases at V and 5 bases at J, with 10 bases between the two ends. The DNA for the CDR3 is TGCGCCAGCAGCCAGCTCCCGGGAACCGGGGAGCTGTTTTTT. Translation gives CASSQLPGTGELFF.

This clone has just one count. The chain couples TRBV6-5 to TRBJ2-7; D is unclear. There are 13 residues in the CDR3. The ends were cut back, 0 bases at V and 4 bases at J, with 7 bases in the middle. Looked up from germline, CDR1 is MNHEY and CDR2 is SVGAGI. The CDR3 loop reads CASSYSVKYEQYF. DNA of the CDR3: TGTGCCAGCAGTTACTCTGTTAAATACGAGCAGTACTTC.

Turning to this clone: Other DNA variants within this sample encode the same CDR3. This chain connects TRBV9 to TRBJ2-1, with D uncertain. Trimming shortened V by 2 bases and J by 6 bases, and 6 bases separated the two germline ends. Germline V gene lookup returns CDR1 SGDLS and CDR2 YYNGEE. The CDR3 runs to 12 residues. Here the CDR3 reads CASSVLGNEQFF. CDR3 bases: TGTGCCAGCAGCGTTCTAGGCAATGAGCAGTTCTTC.

This clone was counted a single time. V gene TRBV7-2 combines with J gene TRBJ2-3, with D hard to call. The CDR3 extends over 14 amino acids. Between the trimmed V and J ends, which lost 6 bases and 4 bases, there was a span of 14 bases. The germline V gene encodes CDR1 SGHTA and CDR2 FQGNSA. CDR3 region: CASRERVGADTQYF. The CDR3, as DNA: TGTGCCAGCAGGGAACGCGTTGGGGCAGATACGCAGTATTTT. Full variable domain (rest looked up from reference TRBV7-2 and TRBJ2-3): GAGVSQSPSNKVTEKGKDVELRCDPISGHTALYWYRQSLGQGLEFLIYFQGNSAPDKSGLPSDRFSAERTGGSVSTLTIQRTQQEDSAVYLCASRERVGADTQYFGPGTRLTVL.

The rearrangement links TRBV30 to TRBJ1-5; D is perhaps TRBD1 (5 bases). The CDR3 loop spans 16 amino acids. V was cut by 5 bases and J by 0 bases, with 17 bases left in between. Germline V gives CDR1 GTSNPN, CDR2 SVGIG (reference sequence). The CDR3 DNA is TGTGCCTGGGCGGTTACAGGAGACCCTAGCAATCAGCCCCAGCATTTT. Protein: CAWAVTGDPSNQPQHF.

The chain links TRBV4-2 to TRBJ2-4; 11 bases agree with TRBD2. CDR3 length equals 16 residues. Unmatched junction bases numbered 6, after V lost 1 base and J lost 7 bases. Germline loops: CDR1 LGHNA, CDR2 YNFKEQ. CDR3 nucleotide sequence: TGTGCCAGCAGCCAAGGGGATAGCGGGAGGGGCAACATTCAGTACTTC. It encodes CASSQGDSGRGNIQYF.

The J gene is TRBJ1-6, the V gene TRBV5-6; D unclear. The CDR3 sequence is 14 residues long. Germline CDR1 is SGHDT and CDR2 is YYEEEE. Trimming took 1 base from V and 6 from J, leaving 8 bases between them. The CDR3 spells CASSLYKGNSPLHF. The CDR3 nucleotides are TGTGCCAGCAGCTTGTATAAGGGTAATTCACCCCTCCACTTT.

The CDR3 loop reads CASTRVTGGTYEQYF. The CDR3 region has the DNA TGTGCCAGCACCAGAGTAACGGGGGGGACCTACGAGCAGTACTTC. The V gene is TRBV6-5, the J gene TRBJ2-7; 8 bases map to TRBD2. This CDR3 spans 15 amino acids. V shed 7 bases and J 2 bases; nucleotides not matched to a gene: 10. CDR1 and CDR2 from the germline V gene are MNHEY and SVGAGI.